This T cell receptor (beta chain) appears in the sequencing data of a study of cytomegalovirus exposure and HLA in healthy donors. Study findings and constraints: There were reportedly fewer N-insertions in an Asian-associated ancestry cluster than the approximately 600-donor mean, in a later analysis.

The PCR made use of 60 Vbeta and 13 Jbeta primers. Repertoires were generated with immunoSEQ multiplex PCR, while TCRdb's copy carries only in-frame clones and drops some. The data show about 75,000 clones, 84% seen once. This clone has more than one count but fewer than ten. Its antigen remains unidentified. The sequence was collected from a man aged 70-80 years in good health and CMV-seropositive. Sequenced material: PBMCs.

The DNA for the CDR3 is TGTGCCAGCAGCCCCGGGACTAGCGGATTGTATACGCAGTATTTT. Translation gives CASSPGTSGLYTQYF. This rearrangement joins TRBV28 to TRBJ2-3; 11 bases map to TRBD2. Trimming took 6 bases from V and 7 from J; bases not matched to a gene: 9. CDR1 MDHEN and CDR2 SYDVKM come from the germline V gene. The CDR3 length is 15 residues.